The 26 T cell receptor beta chains below were found in one sample sequenced in a study of blood T cell repertoires in COVID-19. TCRdb's table, derived via immunoSEQ multiplex PCR, lists solely in-frame clones and lacks some. The table lists under 250,000 clones, 70% to 90% of them singletons. The sample consisted of PBMCs or T cells enriched from blood (not recorded which). The source is a man aged 30-40 years who had recovered from COVID-19.

The chain recombines TRBV21-1 with TRBJ1-2. TRBV21-1 counts as a pseudogene. The CDR3 consists of 17 residues. CDR3 DNA: TGTGCCAGCAGCATTTCGGGAGTGGATGGTTCTAACTATGGCTACACCTTC. It yields the protein CASSISGVDGSNYGYTF.

V usage is TRBV28 and J usage is TRBJ2-5; 9 bases map to TRBD1. The V gene end was trimmed by 2 bases and the J gene end by 4 bases; junction bases not matched to a gene: 2. This CDR3 region has 14 residues. Germline lookup yields CDR1 MDHEN and CDR2 SYDVKM. CDR3 coding DNA: TGTGCCAGCAGTTTAGGACAGGGGCGAGAGACCCAGTACTTC. Encoded protein: CASSLGQGRETQYF.

The rearrangement joins TRBV30 to TRBJ1-2; possibly TRBD1 for D (5 bases). V was shortened by 4 bases and J by 8 bases, with 8 bases between the two germline ends. The CDR3 covers 10 residues. Germline V gene lookup returns CDR1 GTSNPN and CDR2 SVGIG (reference sequence). As DNA, the CDR3 is TGTGCCTGGAATCGGGGGGGCTACACCTTC. It specifies CAWNRGGYTF.

This clone was found a few times. This chain connects TRBV13 to TRBJ1-3; TRBD1 matches at 10 bases. Looked up from germline, CDR1 is PRHDT and CDR2 is FYEKMQ (reference sequence). After removal of 0 bases from V and 0 bases from J, the junction contained 8 bases not matched to a gene. The CDR3 has 19 residues. The CDR3 sequence: CASSLGWDRGFSSGNTIYF. CDR3 nucleotide sequence: TGTGCCAGCAGCTTAGGATGGGACAGGGGATTTAGCTCTGGAAACACCATATATTTT.

The chain combines TRBV10-1 with TRBJ2-7, with 8 bases matching TRBD1. Germline loops: CDR1 WNHNN, CDR2 SYGVQD (reference sequence). The trim removed 4 bases at V and 0 bases at J, leaving 20 bases unmatched. The CDR3 length is 20 residues. The CDR3 spells CASSGFINFIRQGSSYEQYF. DNA for the CDR3: TGCGCCAGCAGTGGTTTTATCAACTTTATAAGACAGGGGAGCTCCTACGAGCAGTACTTC.

Here the CDR3 reads CASRVGPGDGYTF. CDR3 sequence (DNA): TGTGCCAGTAGGGTGGGGCCAGGGGATGGCTACACCTTC. V and J are TRBV19 and TRBJ1-2, with a tentative D call TRBD1 (6 bases). Between the trimmed V and J ends, which lost 6 bases and 6 bases, there was a span of 14 bases. Germline assignment: CDR1 LNHDA and CDR2 SQIVND (reference sequence). There are 13 residues in the CDR3.

CDR3: CASSPGTVYGYTF. The CDR3 coding sequence is TGTGCCAGCAGCCCCGGGACAGTCTATGGCTACACCTTC. The rearrangement joins TRBV7-2 to TRBJ1-2; TRBD1 matches 7 bases. V lost 5 bases and J lost 4; bases outside the gene matches: 4. The CDR3 runs 13 residues. Germline V CDR1 and CDR2: SGHTA, FQGNSA.

CDR3 DNA sequence: TGTGCCTGGAGTCCCGGACTGGTGAGCTCCTACAATGAGCAGTTCTTC. This codes for CAWSPGLVSSYNEQFF. The rearrangement links TRBV30 to TRBJ2-1, with D possibly TRBD2 on 5 matching bases. Germline CDR1 GTSNPN, CDR2 SVGIG (reference sequence). The CDR3 sequence is 16 residues long. V was cut by 2 bases and J by 0 bases, with 14 bases left in between.

The chain combines TRBV30 with TRBJ1-2; 10 positions match TRBD1. The V gene's germline CDR1 is GTSNPN and CDR2 SVGIG (reference sequence). This CDR3 spans 15 amino acids. J was trimmed by 4 bases and V by 2 bases; bases with no gene match: 7. In DNA form, the CDR3 reads TGTGCCTGGAGTCCGCAGACAGGGGGCTTCTATGGCTACACCTTC. It encodes CAWSPQTGGFYGYTF.

J is TRBJ2-7 and V is TRBV5-5, with D possibly matching TRBD1 (6 bases). This CDR3 has 15 residues. Germline CDR1 SGHKS, CDR2 YYEKEE (reference sequence). Deletions cut 1 base from V and 1 base from J, with 12 bases between. The DNA of the CDR3 is TGTGCCAGCAGCTTGCTCCTTGACAGGTCCTACGAGCAGTACTTC. Its translation: CASSLLLDRSYEQYF.

The chain's CDR3 is CASTPPGGEKLFF. Here the CDR3 DNA reads TGTGCCAGCACCCCCCCGGGGGGGGAAAAACTGTTTTTT. The chain recombines TRBV28 with TRBJ1-4, with D perhaps matching TRBD1 (5 bases). Germline V CDR1 and CDR2: MDHEN, SYDVKM. This CDR3 has 13 residues. The V gene lost 7 bases and the J gene lost 8 bases, with 14 bases spanning the gap.

This chain links TRBV7-2 with TRBJ1-1, with TRBD1 matching 8 bases. This CDR3 is built from 18 residues. Germline V gene data show CDR1 as SGHTA and CDR2 as FQGNSA. The ends lost 3 bases at V and 6 bases at J; junction bases unmatched: 18. The CDR3 spells CASSLWKARGRFGAEAFF. The CDR3 DNA reads TGTGCCAGCAGCTTGTGGAAGGCCAGGGGGCGCTTCGGGGCTGAAGCTTTCTTT.

V gene TRBV24-1 combines with J gene TRBJ2-5; no reliable D call. Germline V gives CDR1 KGHDR, CDR2 SFDVKD. CDR3 size: 13 residues. The ends were cut back, 3 bases at V and 5 bases at J, with 9 bases in the middle. The CDR3 region has the DNA TGTGCCACCAGTGATCCTATGTCGGAGACCCAGTACTTC. It codes for CATSDPMSETQYF.

The chain combines TRBV18 with TRBJ1-2; D ambiguous. Germline CDR1 is KGHSH and CDR2 is LQKENI. This CDR3 region has 16 residues. The V end lost 6 bases, the J end lost 4 bases, and 21 bases lay between the germline ends. The DNA of the CDR3 is TGTGCCAGCTCTCCAGCCCCTCCCCGACAAGTCTATGGCTACACCTTC. It translates to CASSPAPPRQVYGYTF.

The V and J genes are TRBV6-5 and TRBJ2-2; 8 nucleotides line up with TRBD1. The CDR3 has 14 amino acids. CDR1 is MNHEY, CDR2 SVGAGI, per germline. V shed 6 bases and J 6 bases; nucleotides not matched to a gene: 6. CDR3 protein: CASSQDRGSGELFF. The CDR3, as DNA: TGTGCCAGCAGCCAAGACAGGGGATCCGGGGAGCTGTTTTTT.

The V call is TRBV7-8, the J call TRBJ1-1; 7 bases line up with TRBD1. From germline, CDR1 is SGHVS and CDR2 FQNEAQ. The CDR3 spans 15 residues. J lost 4 bases, V lost 2 bases, and 7 bases had no gene match. The CDR3 here is CASSLLTGIGTEAFF. The CDR3 bases are TGTGCCAGCAGCTTACTGACAGGGATCGGCACTGAAGCTTTCTTT.

This clone was seen only once. The chain carries TRBV7-9 and TRBJ2-7; possibly TRBD2 for D (5 bases). CDR1 SEHNR and CDR2 FQNEAQ come from the germline V gene (reference sequence). CDR3 length equals 13 residues. Deletions cut 5 bases from V and 4 bases from J, with 12 bases between. The CDR3 DNA reads as TGTGCCAGCAGCCTAAGGGAGTCTTACGAGCAGTACTTC. Residues: CASSLRESYEQYF. Full variable domain (rest looked up from reference TRBV7-9 and TRBJ2-7): DTGVSQNPRHKITKRGQNVTFRCDPISEHNRLYWYRQTLGQGPEFLTYFQNEAQLEKSRLLSDRFSAERPKGSFSTLEIQRTEQGDSAMYLCASSLRESYEQYFGPGTRLTVT.

The V call is TRBV24-1, the J call TRBJ1-5; D unclear. Germline V gene sequence: CDR1 KGHDR, CDR2 SFDVKD. This CDR3 spans 13 amino acids. Trimming cost V 2 bases and J 4 bases, with 5 bases left between them. CDR3 nucleotide sequence: TGTGCCACCAGTGATTCCAATAATCAGCCCCAGCATTTT. Amino acid sequence: CATSDSNNQPQHF.

The chain couples TRBV6-5 to TRBJ1-5, with no clear D. The CDR3 is 15 amino acids. Germline CDR1 reads MNHEY; CDR2 reads SVGAGI. The germline V and J ends were trimmed by 2 bases and 4 bases, with 12 bases remaining between them. Here the CDR3 reads CASSYGPGQNQPQHF. CDR3 coding DNA: TGTGCCAGCAGTTACGGGCCAGGCCAAAATCAGCCCCAGCATTTT.

The chain joins TRBV6-5 to TRBJ2-2; no definite D call. CDR3 length: 11 amino acids. Per the germline V gene, CDR1 is MNHEY and CDR2 is SVGAGI. The V and J ends lost 10 bases and 5 bases respectively, with 8 bases between them. CDR3 protein: CATLNTGELFF. The CDR3 DNA is TGTGCCACCCTAAATACCGGGGAGCTGTTTTTT.

The gene calls are TRBV5-1 and TRBJ1-3; D is ambiguous. V was shortened by 0 bases and J by 4 bases, with 11 bases between the two germline ends. Germline V CDR1 and CDR2: SGHRS, YFSETQ. This CDR3 is 15 amino acids long. The CDR3 here is CASSLAGSYGNTIYF. The CDR3 bases are TGCGCCAGCAGCTTGGCCGGGAGTTACGGAAACACCATATATTTT.

The V and J genes are TRBV10-3 and TRBJ2-1, with D possibly TRBD1 on 5 matching bases. The germline V gene has CDR1 ENHRY and CDR2 SYGVKD. This CDR3 is built from 15 residues. The ends were cut back, 10 bases at V and 0 bases at J, with 16 bases in the middle. The CDR3: CATGLYRSSYNEQFF. CDR3 bases: TGTGCCACAGGGCTGTACAGAAGCTCCTACAATGAGCAGTTCTTC.

V and J are TRBV15 and TRBJ1-4, with 8 positions matching TRBD1. The V segment lost 7 bases and the J segment 8 bases; nucleotides outside the gene matches: 9. Germline CDR1 is LNHNV and CDR2 is YYDKDF (reference sequence). There are 14 residues in the CDR3. This chain's CDR3 is CATKTDRTGEKLFF. The CDR3 bases are TGTGCCACCAAAACCGACAGGACAGGGGAAAAACTGTTTTTT.

The rearrangement links TRBV19 to TRBJ1-2, with a weak D call TRBD1 (6 bases). This CDR3 is 15 amino acids long. Trimming shortened V by 5 bases and J by 0 bases, and 13 bases separated the two germline ends. The germline V gene encodes CDR1 LNHDA and CDR2 SQIVND (reference sequence). CDR3 coding DNA: TGTGCCAGTAGTCCAAGGACAGACCCTAACTATGGCTACACCTTC. This codes for CASSPRTDPNYGYTF.

The J gene is TRBJ2-2, the V gene TRBV2, with 7 bases identical to TRBD1. This CDR3 is built from 13 residues. Per the germline V gene, CDR1 is SNHLY and CDR2 is FYNNEI. The CDR3 sequence: CASGAQGAGELFF. The CDR3 DNA reads TGTGCGAGTGGGGCGCAGGGGGCCGGGGAGCTGTTTTTT.

The gene calls are TRBV4-2 and TRBJ1-6; 7 bases fit TRBD1. Trimming cost V 0 bases and J 10 bases; bases outside gene matches: 9. This CDR3 comprises 16 residues. Germline CDR1 and CDR2: LGHNA and YNFKEQ. In DNA form, the CDR3 reads TGTGCCAGCAGCCAAGACGGGGTAGGGGGCGGATCACCCCTCCACTTT. This translates into CASSQDGVGGGSPLHF.